This paragraph reports one T cell receptor (beta chain). The record originates from a study of T cells after posttransplantation cyclophosphamide. Method: immunoSEQ multiplex PCR; TCRdb's copy keeps in-frame clones and lacks some. Of more than 10,000 clones in the sample, about 90% are singletons; the top ten hold roughly 3.5%. V lost 1 base and J lost 4; bases outside the gene matches: 14. Germline lookup yields CDR1 SGHDT and CDR2 YYEEEE. The CDR3 has 18 residues. Treatment was busulfan-fludarabine conditioning, a marrow graft, and cyclophosphamide on days +3 and +4. The genes are TRBV5-6 and TRBJ2-1, with 7 bases that match TRBD1. The sequence was collected from a female patient in her 30s who received an allogeneic stem cell transplant from an unrelated donor, was CMV-positive, and had no GVHD. Some T cells may possibly be graft donor cells. Sequenced material: PBMCs, taken after allogeneic stem cell transplant with posttransplant cyclophosphamide. CDR3 bases: TGTGCCAGCAGCTTGAAGAGACTAAGGAGGACAGGTTACAATGAGCAGTTCTTC. It encodes CASSLKRLRRTGYNEQFF.